Listed here are 3 T cell receptor beta chains from one sample, sequenced in a study of blood T cells in healthy people across ages. A second 7 to 11 cycle PCR used barcoded and J-beta primers. TCRdb fed the 5' RACE reads into MiXCR, producing one record per CDR3 protein. The sample records about a million distinct CDR3 sequences, roughly half being singletons. Source material: blood. All receptors come from an older woman in good health.

This chain connects TRBV29-1 to TRBJ2-7; D is ambiguous. V was pared by 2 bases and J by 1 base, with 12 bases between. The CDR3 is 14 residues long. Germline-derived CDR1 and CDR2 are SQVTM and ANQGSEA. The CDR3 DNA follows: TGCAGCGTTGAAAGGCTCGGGCTATCCTACGAGCAGTACTTC. Its translation is CSVERLGLSYEQYF.

The V gene is TRBV20-1, the J gene TRBJ1-1; 8 bases fit TRBD1. Looked up from germline, CDR1 is DFQATT and CDR2 is SNEGSKA (reference sequence). The CDR3 loop spans 16 amino acids. J was trimmed by 5 bases and V by 1 base; bases with no gene match: 12. The CDR3 DNA reads as TGCAGTGCTAGAGTCGCGGCACAGGGGGGGAGTACTGAAGCTTTCTTT. Translation gives CSARVAAQGGSTEAFF.

This clonotype came up a few times. The chain joins TRBV13 to TRBJ2-7; 8 nucleotides match TRBD2. V lost 5 bases and J lost 2; bases outside the gene matches: 8. Germline V CDR1 and CDR2: PRHDT, FYEKMQ (reference sequence). There are 15 residues in the CDR3. The CDR3 sequence is CASSKPGLDAYEQYF. Here the CDR3 DNA reads TGTGCCAGCAGCAAACCGGGACTAGATGCCTACGAGCAGTACTTC.